This T cell receptor beta chain was captured in a study of cytomegalovirus exposure and HLA in healthy donors. On this clone itself: Antigen specificity is unknown.

CDR3 length equals 14 residues. The V and J ends lost 1 base and 3 bases respectively, with 10 bases between them. The germline gives CDR1 SGHTA, CDR2 FQGNSA. Study results and limitations: Because they were indistinguishable, some V segments, including TRBV6-2 and TRBV6-3, were excluded. CMV antigen specificity of a few CMV-associated chains was confirmed in vitro.

PCR employed 60 Vbeta and 13 Jbeta primers. Here immunoSEQ multiplex PCR was the method, and the copy in TCRdb shows in-frame clones only, minus some. This sample carries around 150,000 clones, approximately 80% of them seen once, and the ten largest clones take around 6.9%. Sequencing was performed on PBMCs. The chain uses TRBV7-2 and TRBJ2-7; tentatively, D is TRBD1 (5 bases). This sequence originates from a male donor in good health and CMV-seropositive. Written as DNA, the CDR3 is TGTGCCAGCAGCTTAGTTCAGGGTAACTACGAGCAGTACTTC. Its protein product is CASSLVQGNYEQYF.